These T cell receptor beta chains were read from a single sample in a study of blood T cell repertoires in COVID-19. Repertoires were generated with immunoSEQ multiplex PCR, while TCRdb's copy carries only in-frame clones and drops some. This table has 150,000 to 200,000 clones, under 80% appearing once. The sample was peripheral blood. These receptors came from a man aged 65 to 85 with acute or convalescent COVID-19. CDR3s include the opening cysteine and the closing phenylalanine or tryptophan. A D gene is named only where the DNA matches it firmly. A clone size is listed for some rows: how often the clone was seen (once, few, many), or a class if it is expanded.

>TRBV18|.|TRBJ2-7|.
CASSAGTGALSEQYF
TGTGCCAGCTCAGCGGGGACCGGCGCGCTCTCCGAGCAGTACTTC
>TRBV27|.|TRBJ2-1|TRBD1
CASSLLGQRRYNEQFF
TGTGCCAGCAGTTTATTGGGACAGCGCCGGTACAATGAGCAGTTCTTC
>TRBV5-6|.|TRBJ2-7|TRBD2
CASRGLAGNSYEQYF
TGTGCCAGCAGAGGACTAGCGGGCAACTCCTACGAGCAGTACTTC
>TRBV14|.|TRBJ1-5|.
CASSQGTRNNQPQHF
TGTGCCAGCAGCCAGGGGACAAGGAACAATCAGCCCCAGCATTTT
>TRBV7-6|many|TRBJ1-6|.
CASSPVSNSPLHF
TGTGCCAGCAGCCCTGTCAGTAATTCACCCCTCCACTTT
>TRBV7-2|.|TRBJ1-6|.
CASRETHNNSPLHF
TGTGCCAGCAGAGAGACACACAATAATTCACCCCTCCACTTT
>TRBV7-9|.|TRBJ1-5|TRBD1
CASSPGQGSYQPQHF
TGTGCCAGCAGCCCGGGACAGGGAAGTTATCAGCCCCAGCATTTT
>TRBV10-3|.|TRBJ1-1|TRBD1
CAIWDRDTEAFF
TGTGCCATCTGGGACAGGGACACTGAAGCTTTCTTT
>TRBV9|few|TRBJ2-2|.
CASSVVPGTGELFF
TGTGCCAGCAGCGTAGTCCCGGGGACCGGGGAGCTGTTTTTT
>TRBV27|few|TRBJ1-1|.
CASSPRRNTEAFF
TGTGCCAGCAGTCCCCGGAGGAACACTGAAGCTTTCTTT
>TRBV27|.|TRBJ1-1|.
CASSLGPGSMNTEAFF
TGTGCCAGCAGTTTGGGTCCAGGATCCATGAACACTGAAGCTTTCTTT
>TRBV19|.|TRBJ1-6|TRBD1
CASSEGQGGSPLHF
TGTGCCAGTAGTGAGGGACAGGGCGGCTCACCCCTCCACTTT
>TRBV28|.|TRBJ1-2|.
CASSPRGGGYTF
TGTGCCAGCAGCCCTAGGGGAGGCGGCTACACCTTC
>TRBV9|few|TRBJ1-1|TRBD1
CASSGGTGNTEAFF
TGTGCCAGCAGCGGAGGGACAGGGAACACTGAAGCTTTCTTT
>TRBV11-3|.|TRBJ1-2|.
CASSPGRVFVTF
TGTGCCAGCAGCCCTGGGCGTGTCTTCGTCACCTTC
>TRBV28|.|TRBJ2-1|TRBD2
CASSSVIIETTSGRFNEQFF
TGTGCCAGCAGTTCCGTGATAATCGAGACAACTAGCGGGAGGTTCAATGAGCAGTTCTTC
>TRBV5-5|once|TRBJ1-2|.
CASSEFFESSYGYTF
TGTGCCAGCAGCGAATTTTTTGAGAGTAGCTATGGCTACACCTTC
>TRBV27|.|TRBJ1-2|.
CASSFLGGDGYTF
TGTGCCAGCAGTTTTTTAGGGGGGGATGGCTACACCTTC
>TRBV6-2/TRBV6-3|.|TRBJ2-1|.
CASSGAASSYNEQFF
TGTGCCAGCAGTGGAGCGGCCAGCTCCTACAATGAGCAGTTCTTC
>TRBV6-5|.|TRBJ2-3|TRBD2
CASRGESTDTQYF
TGTGCCAGCCGGGGGGAGAGCACAGATACGCAGTATTTT
>TRBV5-1|.|TRBJ1-1|.
CASRPWRGPTEAFF
TGCGCCAGCAGACCGTGGAGGGGACCCACTGAAGCTTTCTTT
>TRBV11-2|once|TRBJ2-2|.
CASTPTGRSNTGELFF
TGTGCCAGCACCCCCACTGGGAGGTCGAACACCGGGGAGCTGTTTTTT
>TRBV7-9|once|TRBJ1-1|.
CASSFGQVTFF
TGTGCCAGCAGCTTTGGGCAGGTAACTTTCTTT
>TRBV7-8|.|TRBJ1-2|.
CASSPREDYGYTF
TGTGCCAGCAGCCCCCGGGAGGACTATGGCTACACCTTC
>TRBV29-1|.|TRBJ2-7|.
CSYRVSYEQYF
TGCAGCTACAGGGTGTCCTACGAGCAGTACTTC
>TRBV6-5|.|TRBJ1-2|TRBD1
CATEPTGRTVYGYTF
TGTGCCACCGAACCGACAGGGCGGACTGTCTATGGCTACACCTTC
>TRBV7-3|.|TRBJ2-5|.
CASSLTNQETQYF
TGTGCCAGCAGCTTAACCAATCAAGAGACCCAGTACTTC
>TRBV2|few|TRBJ1-5|TRBD1
CASRYSTGSEHF
TGTGCCAGCAGGTATTCGACAGGGTCGGAGCATTTT
>TRBV11-2|.|TRBJ2-1|.
CASSQAGIARLFF
TGTGCCAGCAGCCAGGCCGGGATAGCTCGCCTGTTCTTC
>TRBV19|.|TRBJ1-6|.
CASSLIQGIGYNSPLHF
TGTGCCAGTAGTTTAATACAGGGAATCGGCTATAATTCACCCCTCCACTTT
>TRBV28|few|TRBJ2-7|.
CASSLNKYEQYF
TGTGCCAGCAGTTTGAACAAATACGAGCAGTACTTC
>TRBV6-6|.|TRBJ2-7|TRBD2
CASSDSGYEQYF
TGTGCCAGCAGCGATAGCGGGTACGAGCAGTACTTC
>TRBV7-2|.|TRBJ2-3|TRBD2
CASSLGTLAGAGDTQYF
TGTGCCAGCAGCCTTGGGACACTAGCGGGAGCAGGCGATACGCAGTATTTT
>TRBV9|once|TRBJ1-2|.
CASSVEGADRGYTF
TGTGCCAGCAGCGTAGAAGGGGCAGATCGGGGCTACACCTTC
>TRBV6-1|.|TRBJ2-1|TRBD2
CASSQASGGAFEQFF
TGTGCCAGCAGTCAAGCTAGCGGGGGGGCCTTTGAGCAGTTCTTC
>TRBV6-4|.|TRBJ1-2|.
CASSADSAHNYGYTF
TGTGCCAGCAGTGCTGACAGTGCCCATAACTATGGCTACACCTTC
>TRBV5-1|.|TRBJ1-2|.
CASSLAGSGGYGYTF
TGCGCCAGCAGCTTGGCCGGGTCGGGTGGCTATGGCTACACCTTC
>TRBV19|.|TRBJ2-5|TRBD1
CASSISGTGAETQYF
TGTGCCAGTAGTATCTCCGGGACAGGGGCAGAGACCCAGTACTTC
>TRBV5-1|.|TRBJ2-5|.
CASSFPGGETQYF
TGCGCCAGCAGCTTCCCCGGGGGTGAGACCCAGTACTTC